These 22 T cell receptor beta chains share one sample of origin, sequenced in a study of identical twins. MiXCR was run by TCRdb on the 5' RACE reads, yielding one entry per CDR3 protein. The table has roughly 500,000 distinct CDR3 sequences, under 25% seen once. The same data also contributed to another study, on T cells expressing NK-cell markers.

Material: CD4+ T cells sorted from blood. Source of these receptors: a woman in her late teens or twenties in good health.

The CDR3 region is CASSMIEGGYTF. The CDR3 nucleotides read TGTGCCAGTAGTATGATCGAGGGTGGCTACACCTTC. V gene TRBV19 combines with J gene TRBJ1-2; D call uncertain. The CDR3 spans 12 residues. CDR1 and CDR2 from the germline V gene are LNHDA and SQIVND (reference sequence). The V end lost 3 bases, the J end lost 7 bases, and 9 bases lay between the germline ends.

This clonotype has a count of ten or more. The gene calls are TRBV20-1 and TRBJ1-3, with D uncertain. V lost 0 bases and J lost 7, with 4 bases in between. Germline V CDR1 and CDR2: DFQATT, SNEGSKA (reference sequence). There are 11 residues in the CDR3. The DNA of the CDR3 is TGCAGTGCTAGAGATTCCAACACCATATATTTT. Its translation is CSARDSNTIYF.

The V and J genes are TRBV7-9 and TRBJ2-3, with a weak D call TRBD2 (6 bases). Deletions cut 5 bases from V and 3 bases from J, with 15 bases between. This CDR3 has 15 residues. The germline V gene encodes CDR1 SEHNR and CDR2 FQNEAQ (reference sequence). CDR3 in DNA: TGTGCCAGCAGCCTGATGGGGGGACTTACAGATACGCAGTATTTT. As protein: CASSLMGGLTDTQYF.

This clonotype has at least ten counts. V gene TRBV12-3 or TRBV12-4 combines with J gene TRBJ1-4, with TRBD1 matching over 8 bases. The CDR3 runs 14 residues. V was pared by 6 bases and J by 4 bases, with 4 bases of the junction left unmatched. This chain's CDR3 is CASRTDRGNEKLFF. The DNA for the CDR3 is TGTGCCAGCAGAACAGACAGGGGTAATGAAAAACTGTTTTTT.

Ten or more counts support this clonotype. J is TRBJ2-1 and V is TRBV18; D is unresolved. Looked up from germline, CDR1 is KGHSH and CDR2 is LQKENI. The CDR3 is made up of 12 amino acids. The V end lost 3 bases, the J end lost 4 bases, and 4 bases lay between the germline ends. DNA of the CDR3: TGTGCCAGCTCACCGCAATACAATGAGCAGTTCTTC. Protein: CASSPQYNEQFF.

This sequence joins TRBV27 and TRBJ1-5; tentatively, D is TRBD1 (6 bases). There are 14 residues in the CDR3. Deletions cut 2 bases from V and 7 bases from J, with 12 bases between. CDR1 is MNHEY, CDR2 SMNVEV, per germline (reference sequence). The DNA for the CDR3 is TGTGCCAGCAGTTTAAAGGGGCAGGGGCAGCCCCAGCATTTT. Amino acids: CASSLKGQGQPQHF.

The sample holds one count of this clonotype. The rearrangement uses TRBV6-1 and TRBJ2-7; 11 bases are a match to TRBD2. Unmatched junction bases numbered 7, after V lost 6 bases and J lost 3 bases. CDR1 and CDR2 from the germline V gene are MNHNS and SASEGT. There are 15 residues in the CDR3. Here the CDR3 reads CASSIPGLAVYEQYF. The CDR3 DNA follows: TGTGCCAGCAGCATACCGGGACTAGCGGTCTACGAGCAGTACTTC.

The rearrangement links TRBV30 to TRBJ1-2; D is possibly TRBD1 (5 bases). The germline gives CDR1 GTSNPN, CDR2 SVGIG (reference sequence). CDR3 length: 17 residues. The V and J ends lost 5 bases and 5 bases respectively, with 27 bases between them. The CDR3 DNA follows: TGTGCCTGGGGAAGGCAGGCCTCGGGGGTTAGGTTATATGGCTACACCTTC. Amino acids: CAWGRQASGVRLYGYTF.

V is TRBV29-1 and J is TRBJ1-2, with D maybe TRBD1 (5 bases). CDR3 length: 12 amino acids. V dropped 8 bases and J dropped 3 bases, with 13 bases sitting between them. Germline V lookup: CDR1 SQVTM, CDR2 ANQGSEA. This CDR3 is CSSSGGDYGYTF. CDR3 DNA: TGCAGCTCTTCGGGGGGAGACTATGGCTACACCTTC. The full variable domain, completed using reference TRBV29-1 and TRBJ1-2, is SAVISQKPSRDICQRGTSLTIQCQVDSQVTMMFWYRQQPGQSLTLIATANQGSEATYESGFVIDKFPISRPNLTFSTLTVSNMSPEDSSIYLCSSSGGDYGYTFGSGTRLTVV.

This clonotype was observed a handful of times. The chain combines TRBV10-3 with TRBJ1-1; no reliable D call. V was trimmed by 3 bases and J by 5 bases, leaving 4 bases between them. This CDR3 is built from 11 residues. Germline CDR1 reads ENHRY; CDR2 reads SYGVKD. The CDR3 DNA is TGTGCCATCAGTGAAACGACTGAAGCTTTCTTT. It specifies CAISETTEAFF.

Only a few counts were recorded for this clonotype. The V gene is TRBV11-1, the J gene TRBJ2-3; TRBD2 matches at 16 bases. Losses at the gene ends were 0 bases for V and 4 bases for J; bases not matched to a gene: 7. The CDR3 runs 19 residues. In germline, CDR1 is SGHAT, CDR2 FQDESV (reference sequence). The CDR3 spells CASSLAKGLAGGPSDTQYF. DNA for the CDR3: TGTGCCAGCAGCTTAGCGAAGGGACTAGCGGGAGGGCCATCAGATACGCAGTATTTT.

The chain employs TRBV20-1 and TRBJ2-1; TRBD2 matches 8 bases. The ends lost 3 bases at V and 0 bases at J; junction bases unmatched: 10. This CDR3 spans 17 amino acids. Germline-derived CDR1 and CDR2 are DFQATT and SNEGSKA (reference sequence). The CDR3: CSASSRGGGGSYNEQFF. CDR3 DNA sequence: TGCAGTGCTAGTTCCCGGGGGGGCGGGGGCTCCTACAATGAGCAGTTCTTC.

The chain has TRBV18 and TRBJ1-5; 10 bases align to TRBD1. The germline gives CDR1 KGHSH, CDR2 LQKENI. Trimming took 5 bases from V and 5 from J; bases not matched to a gene: 3. The CDR3 totals 14 residues. CDR3 residues: CASSFGTGDQPQHF. DNA of the CDR3: TGTGCCAGCTCATTTGGGACAGGGGATCAGCCCCAGCATTTT.

The CDR3 loop is CSARGTSDGGELFF. The CDR3, as DNA: TGCAGTGCTAGAGGGACTAGCGATGGCGGGGAGCTGTTTTTT. This sequence joins TRBV20-1 and TRBJ2-2; 9 positions agree with TRBD2. V shed 1 base and J 7 bases; nucleotides not matched to a gene: 4. From germline, CDR1 is DFQATT and CDR2 SNEGSKA (reference sequence). This CDR3 spans 14 amino acids.

A few counts support this clonotype. V gene TRBV5-1 combines with J gene TRBJ2-7, with TRBD2 as a possible D gene (7 bases). The V end lost 0 bases, the J end lost 2 bases, and 12 bases lay between the germline ends. Germline-derived CDR1 and CDR2 are SGHRS and YFSETQ. This CDR3 contains 15 residues. CDR3 sequence reads: CASSLAGGPTYEQYF. The CDR3 DNA sequence: TGCGCCAGCAGCTTGGCGGGGGGCCCCACCTACGAGCAGTACTTC.

This clonotype has more than one count but fewer than ten. The genes are TRBV11-2 and TRBJ2-4, with D maybe TRBD1 (6 bases). V lost 5 bases, J lost 7 bases, and 18 bases lay in between. This CDR3 has 15 residues. Germline-derived CDR1 and CDR2 are SGHAT and FQNNGV. The CDR3 DNA reads TGTGCCAGCAGCGTACTAGACCGGGACAAGAACATTCAGTACTTC. Translation: CASSVLDRDKNIQYF.

There are a few counts of this clonotype. The chain combines TRBV6-1 with TRBJ2-7; no clear D. The V end was cut by 6 bases, the J end by 0 bases, with 9 bases between. This CDR3 has 13 amino acids. CDR1 is MNHNS, CDR2 SASEGT, per germline. The CDR3 DNA sequence: TGTGCCAGCAGCCTATACCGCTCCTACGAGCAGTACTTC. Translated, it gives CASSLYRSYEQYF.

This clonotype is a singleton in its sample. V and J are TRBV3-1 and TRBJ2-3; weak D call: TRBD1 (5 bases). The CDR3 is made up of 14 amino acids. The V gene lost 1 base and the J gene lost 7 bases, with 12 bases spanning the gap. CDR1 LGHDT and CDR2 YNNKEL come from the germline V gene (reference sequence). The CDR3 reads CASSQGSWTYTQYF. Here the CDR3 DNA reads TGTGCCAGCAGCCAAGGGTCCTGGACATATACGCAGTATTTT.

This rearrangement joins TRBV5-1 to TRBJ2-1, with 9 bases matching TRBD2. The CDR3 runs to 19 residues. Germline-derived CDR1 and CDR2 are SGHRS and YFSETQ. J lost 0 bases, V lost 3 bases, and 13 bases had no gene match. CDR3 nucleotides: TGCGCCAGCAGCTCCCTAGCGGGATCTAGAAAAAGCTCCTACAATGAGCAGTTCTTC. It translates to CASSSLAGSRKSSYNEQFF.

This clonotype has only a few counts. J is TRBJ2-1 and V is TRBV20-1, with 7 bases lining up with TRBD1. V gave up 5 bases and J gave up 6 bases; unmatched junction bases: 10. Germline V CDR1 and CDR2: DFQATT, SNEGSKA (reference sequence). CDR3 length: 14 amino acids. Here the CDR3 DNA reads TGCAGTGCTGACCCCAGGGGGTCGGGCAATGAGCAGTTCTTC. Translation gives CSADPRGSGNEQFF.

This clonotype has a handful of counts. This chain joins TRBV5-8 and TRBJ2-3; 10 positions match TRBD2. In germline, CDR1 is SGHTS, CDR2 YDEGEE. This CDR3 has 17 amino acids. The V and J ends lost 0 bases and 4 bases, in that order; junction bases with no gene match: 8. This chain's CDR3 is CASSLASTSGWSDTQYF. The CDR3 nucleotides are TGTGCCAGCAGCTTGGCTTCGACTAGCGGGTGGTCAGATACGCAGTATTTT.

This clonotype was detected a few times. J is TRBJ2-1 and V is TRBV9; 7 bases match TRBD2. With V trimmed by 6 bases and J by 5 bases, 11 bases remained unmatched. Per the germline V gene, CDR1 is SGDLS and CDR2 is YYNGEE. CDR3 length: 15 residues. The CDR3 spells CASTPMGGSHNEQFF. Written as DNA, the CDR3 is TGTGCCAGCACTCCTATGGGGGGGAGCCACAATGAGCAGTTCTTC.